The T cell receptor beta chain under discussion was sequenced for a study of cytomegalovirus exposure and HLA in healthy donors. A word on this clone: Its cognate antigen is unknown.

In the PCR, 60 Vbeta and 13 Jbeta primers were used. Clones were sequenced by immunoSEQ multiplex PCR, and TCRdb holds only the in-frame ones, with some missing. This table holds approximately 150,000 clones, around 80% found once. V shed 1 base, J shed 4 bases, and the junction held 10 bases outside the gene matches. Germline CDR1 SGHRS, CDR2 YFSETQ. This CDR3 is 17 amino acids long. Study-wide results and caveats: Most TCRs appeared rarely, but some public TCRs recurred in many donors. There were several of the most significant clusters that appeared linked to common viral pathogens in a later analysis. The likely origin of a cluster of highly shared sequence variants was a sequencing artifact.

Donors in the study were healthy people who gave bone marrow. The receptor was derived from a man aged 30 to 45 in good health and CMV-seronegative. Sequencing was carried out using PBMCs. V is TRBV5-1 and J is TRBJ2-2, with 7 bases lining up with TRBD2. The CDR3 is CASSLQSAGVGTGELFF. The DNA for the CDR3 is TGCGCCAGCAGCTTGCAGTCGGCGGGAGTGGGCACCGGGGAGCTGTTTTTT.